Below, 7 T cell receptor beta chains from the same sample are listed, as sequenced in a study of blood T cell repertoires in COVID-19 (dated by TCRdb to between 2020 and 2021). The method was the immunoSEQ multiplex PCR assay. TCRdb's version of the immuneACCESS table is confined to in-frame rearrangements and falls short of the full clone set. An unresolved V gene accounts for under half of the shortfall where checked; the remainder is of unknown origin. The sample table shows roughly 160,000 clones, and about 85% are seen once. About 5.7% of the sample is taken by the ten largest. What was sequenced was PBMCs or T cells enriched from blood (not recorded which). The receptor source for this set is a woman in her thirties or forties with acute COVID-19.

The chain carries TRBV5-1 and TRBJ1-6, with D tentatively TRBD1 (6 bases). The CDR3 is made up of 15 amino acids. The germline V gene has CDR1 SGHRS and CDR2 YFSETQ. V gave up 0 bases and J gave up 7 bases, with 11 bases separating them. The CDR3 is CASSLGQDFNSPLHF. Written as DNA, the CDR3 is TGCGCCAGCAGCTTGGGACAGGACTTCAATTCACCCCTCCACTTT. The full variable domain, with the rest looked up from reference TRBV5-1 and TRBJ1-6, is KAGVTQTPRYLIKTRGQQVTLSCSPISGHRSVSWYQQTPGQGLQFLFEYFSETQRNKGNFPGRFSGRQFSNSRSEMNVSTLELGDSALYLCASSLGQDFNSPLHFGNGTRLTVT.

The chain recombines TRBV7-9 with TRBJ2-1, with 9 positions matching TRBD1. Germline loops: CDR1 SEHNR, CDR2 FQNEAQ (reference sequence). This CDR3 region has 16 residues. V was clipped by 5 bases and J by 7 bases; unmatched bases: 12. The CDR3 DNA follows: TGTGCCAGCAGCCCCCACCAAGGGACAGGGCCTAATGAGCAGTTCTTC. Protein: CASSPHQGTGPNEQFF.

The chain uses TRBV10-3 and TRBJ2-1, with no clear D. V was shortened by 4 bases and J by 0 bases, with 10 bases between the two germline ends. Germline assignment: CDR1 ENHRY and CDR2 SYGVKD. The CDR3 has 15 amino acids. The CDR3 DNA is TGTGCCATCAGTGGCCAGACAAGCTCCTACAATGAGCAGTTCTTC. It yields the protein CAISGQTSSYNEQFF.

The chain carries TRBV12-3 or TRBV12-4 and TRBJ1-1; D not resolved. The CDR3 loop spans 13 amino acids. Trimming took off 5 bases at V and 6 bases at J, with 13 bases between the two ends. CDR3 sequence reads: CASSPLGAPEAFF. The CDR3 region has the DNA TGTGCCAGCAGTCCCCTGGGAGCCCCTGAAGCTTTCTTT.

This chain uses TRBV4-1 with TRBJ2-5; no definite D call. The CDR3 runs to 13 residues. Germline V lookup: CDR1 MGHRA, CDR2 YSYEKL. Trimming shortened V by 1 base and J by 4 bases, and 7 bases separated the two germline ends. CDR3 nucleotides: TGCGCCAGCAGCCAAGTATTCTTAGAGACCCAGTACTTC. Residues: CASSQVFLETQYF.

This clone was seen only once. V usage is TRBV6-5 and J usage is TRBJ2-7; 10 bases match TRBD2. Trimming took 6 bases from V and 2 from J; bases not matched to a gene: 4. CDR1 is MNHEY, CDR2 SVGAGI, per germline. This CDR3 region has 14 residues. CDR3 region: CASRSSGGTYEQYV. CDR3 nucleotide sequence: TGTGCCAGCAGGTCTAGCGGGGGTACCTACGAGCAGTACGTC.

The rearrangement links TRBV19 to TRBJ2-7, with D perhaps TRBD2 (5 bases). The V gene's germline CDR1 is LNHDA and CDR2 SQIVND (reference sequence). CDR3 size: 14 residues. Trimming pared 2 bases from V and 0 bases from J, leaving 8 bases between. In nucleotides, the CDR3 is TGTGCCAGTAGTATAACTCGGGACTCCTACGAGCAGTACTTC. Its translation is CASSITRDSYEQYF.